This is a list of T cell receptor beta chains from one sample in a study of CD8+CD57+ T cells in acquired aplastic anemia. TCRdb reprocessed the reads via MiXCR and lists one record per CDR3 protein. The sample consists of roughly 200,000 distinct CDR3 sequences, 61% of them appearing once. The source material was sorted CD4+, CD8+, or CD8+CD57+ T cells (not recorded which) from PBMCs. Receptors originate from a human donor in good health. The CDR3 runs from the conserved cysteine through the conserved F or W. Each record gives: J gene, clone size, D gene, V gene, CDR3 DNA, CDR3 protein. A D gene is named only where the DNA matches it firmly. Clone size appears in some rows only: once, few, many, or a class for an expanded clone.

>TRBJ2-2|many|NA|TRBV9
TGTGCCAGCAGCGTAGACGACCCGCAGCGCGGGGAGCTGTTTTTT
CASSVDDPQRGELFF
>TRBJ1-1|NA|NA|TRBV2
TGTGCCAGCAGTGGATTGCAGGTGGACACTGAAGCCTTCTTT
CASSGLQVDTEAFF
>TRBJ2-7|NA|NA|TRBV7-9
TGTGCCAGCAGCTTAGTGTACGGGAGTACTTACGAGCAGTACTTC
CASSLVYGSTYEQYF
>TRBJ2-1|NA|TRBD2|TRBV10-3
TGTGCCATCAGGATGGGTCTAGCGGGTGGCTACAATGAGCAGTTCTTC
CAIRMGLAGGYNEQFF
>TRBJ2-5|NA|NA|TRBV5-1
TGCGCCAGCAGCTTGGGGGGGAACCAAGAGACCCAGTACTTC
CASSLGGNQETQYF
>TRBJ2-1|NA|NA|TRBV7-3
TGTGCCAGCAGCTTAGCTCCGGGGGCGATGAGGTCCTACAATGAGCAGTTCTTC
CASSLAPGAMRSYNEQFF
>TRBJ1-1|NA|TRBD1|TRBV7-8
TGTGCCAGCAGCCCAGGGACAGGGTCTGGTGAAGCTTTCTTT
CASSPGTGSGEAFF
>TRBJ2-1|few|TRBD1|TRBV27
TGTGCCAGCAGTCACCTTCCCGGGACAGGGGGCAACAATGAGCAGTTCTTC
CASSHLPGTGGNNEQFF
>TRBJ1-1|NA|NA|TRBV7-2
TGTGCCAGCAGCTTAGAAAGGAACACTGAAGCTTTCTTT
CASSLERNTEAFF
>TRBJ2-1|NA|TRBD2|TRBV15
TGTGCCACCAGCAGAGTTTCGGGGGGAGTTGGAGATGAGCAGTTCTTC
CATSRVSGGVGDEQFF
>TRBJ2-7|NA|TRBD2|TRBV7-9
TGTGCCAGCAGCTCCCCCTCTAGCGGGATTGGATACGAGCAGTACTTC
CASSSPSSGIGYEQYF
>TRBJ2-1|NA|NA|TRBV7-9
TGCGCCAGCAGCACCCGGGTAGGACGGCCGGCCAGCTCCTACAATGAGCAGTTCTTC
CASSTRVGRPASSYNEQFF
>TRBJ2-3|NA|TRBD2|TRBV19
TGTGCCAGTAGTATAAGGGGACTAGCGGGAGGCGACACAGATACGCAGTATTTT
CASSIRGLAGGDTDTQYF
>TRBJ2-7|many|NA|TRBV11-3
TGTGCCAGCAGCCCCCAACAGGGATCCTACGAGCAGTACTTC
CASSPQQGSYEQYF
>TRBJ2-1|NA|TRBD2|TRBV6-2/TRBV6-3
TGTGCCAGCAGTTACTCGATATATGCGGGGGGCCACAATGAGCGGTTCTTC
CASSYSIYAGGHNERFF
>TRBJ1-5|NA|NA|TRBV7-9
TGTGCCAGCATGGGGAGGGGCAATCAGCCCCAGCATTTT
CASMGRGNQPQHF
>TRBJ2-7|many|TRBD2|TRBV20-1
TGCAGTGCTACTGGGCTAGCGGGATGGGTCTACGAGCAGTACTTC
CSATGLAGWVYEQYF
>TRBJ1-4|many|TRBD1|TRBV6-1
TGTGCCAGCGGGAGACAGGGGAAGAATGAAAAACTGTTTTTT
CASGRQGKNEKLFF
>TRBJ2-1|NA|NA|TRBV6-4
TGTGCCAGCAGTGAAGTCAGGGGAGGTGAGCAGTTCTTC
CASSEVRGGEQFF
>TRBJ2-5|few|NA|TRBV7-9
TGTGCCAGCAGCACAACAGGGCCACGGGAGACCCAGTACTTC
CASSTTGPRETQYF
>TRBJ2-3|many|TRBD2|TRBV6-4
TGTGCCAGCAGTGAAAATGGCGGGGGGGCAGATACGCAGTATTTT
CASSENGGGADTQYF
>TRBJ1-1|many|TRBD1|TRBV4-1
TGCGCCAGCAGCCAAGGGACAGGGGGCTACAGGACTGAAGCTTTCTTT
CASSQGTGGYRTEAFF
>TRBJ2-7|NA|NA|TRBV10-3
TGTGCCATCAGTGAGTCGGGACCGCGCGAGCAGTACTTC
CAISESGPREQYF
>TRBJ2-2|NA|TRBD2|TRBV6-5
TGTGCCAGCGCGGGAGACACCGGGGAGCTGTTTTTT
CASAGDTGELFF
>TRBJ2-5|once|TRBD1|TRBV20-1
TGCAGTGCCCGTACCGGGACAGGCCAAGAGACCCAGTACTTC
CSARTGTGQETQYF
>TRBJ1-1|NA|NA|TRBV19
TGTGCCAGTAGTATAGGTCGGGGATCGAACACTGAAGCTTTCTTT
CASSIGRGSNTEAFF
>TRBJ2-1|many|NA|TRBV5-6
TGTGCCAGCAGCGCCACCCCTCTAGACCACAATGAGCAGTTCTTC
CASSATPLDHNEQFF
>TRBJ1-2|NA|TRBD1|TRBV19
TGTGCCAGTAGTACCGCGACAGGGCTTGGCGGCTACACCTTC
CASSTATGLGGYTF
>TRBJ2-7|NA|NA|TRBV7-9
TGTGCCAGCAGCCCTGCCGGGACCCAATACGAGCAGTACTTC
CASSPAGTQYEQYF
>TRBJ2-7|few|NA|TRBV15
TGTGCCACCAGCAGGCCTCGGGGCGAGCAGTACTTC
CATSRPRGEQYF
>TRBJ2-1|many|NA|TRBV19
TGTGCCAGTAGTATAGATCTGGGTACTACCTACAATGAGCAGTTCTTC
CASSIDLGTTYNEQFF
>TRBJ2-7|few|TRBD1|TRBV20-1
TGCAGTGCTAGAGCGGGCAGGGGGTCCTACGAGCAGTACTTC
CSARAGRGSYEQYF
>TRBJ2-2|many|TRBD2|TRBV6-6
TGTGCCACCCCTCTTTTTAGCGGGGCGAACACCGGGGAGCTGTTTTTT
CATPLFSGANTGELFF
>TRBJ2-7|many|NA|TRBV6-1
TGTGCCAGCAGGATAATGAGCGAGCAGTACTTC
CASRIMSEQYF
>TRBJ2-1|NA|NA|TRBV14
TGTGCCAGCAGCACGAAAAGGGGGGAAGCCTACAATGAGCAGTTCTTC
CASSTKRGEAYNEQFF
>TRBJ1-2|NA|NA|TRBV10-3
TGTGCCATCAGTGACGGTCATAACTATGGCTACACCTTC
CAISDGHNYGYTF
>TRBJ1-1|NA|TRBD1|TRBV29-1
TGCAGCTTCAGGACAGGTAACACTGAAGCTTTCTTT
CSFRTGNTEAFF
>TRBJ2-1|NA|TRBD1|TRBV7-9
TGTGCCAGCAGCTTAGCCCGGACAGGGTACTACAATGAGCAGTTCTTC
CASSLARTGYYNEQFF
>TRBJ1-5|NA|NA|TRBV7-3
TGTGCCAGCAGCCTCATCGAGGGAGGCGGTCGCAATCAGCCCCAGCATTTT
CASSLIEGGGRNQPQHF
>TRBJ2-5|NA|TRBD2|TRBV19
TGTGCCAGTAGTATCGGTAAGCGGGGGAAGGAAGAGACCCAGTACTTC
CASSIGKRGKEETQYF
>TRBJ1-6|NA|NA|TRBV19
TGTGCCAGTAGTACTGGGACTCATTTCCAATCACCCCTCCACTTT
CASSTGTHFQSPLHF
>TRBJ2-7|NA|NA|TRBV19
TGTGCCAGTAGCGGGCCCCAGGGCTCCTACGAGCAGTACTTC
CASSGPQGSYEQYF
>TRBJ2-7|few|TRBD2|TRBV6-6
TGTGCCAGCAGGACTAGCGGAGCCTACGAGCAGTACTTC
CASRTSGAYEQYF
>TRBJ1-5|NA|TRBD1|TRBV6-5
TGTGCCAGCAGTGAAGGGACAGGGCGATATCAGCCCCAGCATTTT
CASSEGTGRYQPQHF
>TRBJ2-1|few|NA|TRBV7-2
TGTGCCAGCAGCGCCCGGGGACTGCCATACAATGAGCAGTTCTTC
CASSARGLPYNEQFF
>TRBJ2-1|NA|NA|TRBV20-1
TGCAGTGGAGAAAAAGGAGGGGGAGCAGCCAATGAGCAGTTCTTC
CSGEKGGGAANEQFF
>TRBJ1-2|many|TRBD1|TRBV2
TGTGCCAGCAACGAGGGGGCAGAGGGCTACACCTTC
CASNEGAEGYTF
>TRBJ2-3|NA|NA|TRBV24-1
TGTGCCACCAGTGACCGACGGGAAAGCACAGATAAGCAGTATTTT
CATSDRRESTDKQYF
>TRBJ2-7|few|TRBD2|TRBV7-8
TGTGCCAGCAGCGAACTAGCGGACCAGGGGGAGCAGTACTTC
CASSELADQGEQYF
>TRBJ2-4|NA|NA|TRBV2
TGTGCCAGCAGTGGCTTGGGGAAAGGGGTAGGCAAAAACATTCAGTACTTC
CASSGLGKGVGKNIQYF
>TRBJ2-7|NA|NA|TRBV5-1
TGCGCCAGCAGCTTGGTAGGGAGGTCGTACGAGCAGTACTTC
CASSLVGRSYEQYF
>TRBJ2-1|few|NA|TRBV7-9
TGTGCCAGCAGCCCCCCGACTACGGTCGATGAGCAGTTCTTC
CASSPPTTVDEQFF
>TRBJ2-1|once|NA|TRBV7-3
TGTGCCAGCAGCTCCCAGGGTGAGCAGTTCTTC
CASSSQGEQFF
>TRBJ2-5|once|TRBD1|TRBV20-1
TGCAGTGCTAGAGAGACAGGGATGAACACCGGGGAGACCCAGTACTTC
CSARETGMNTGETQYF
>TRBJ1-6|NA|NA|TRBV2
TGTGCCAGCCAAACAGGGCCAAATTCACCCCTCCACTTT
CASQTGPNSPLHF
>TRBJ2-7|many|TRBD2|TRBV27
TGTGCCAGCAGCCTCGGGACTAGCGGGATTTACGAGCAGTACTTC
CASSLGTSGIYEQYF
>TRBJ1-2|NA|NA|TRBV20-1
TGCAGTGCTAGTCCCGAGACAAACTATGGCTACACCTTC
CSASPETNYGYTF
>TRBJ1-2|NA|NA|TRBV5-1
TGCGCCAGCAGCTTGGACAGAAGCCAAGACAAGGACACCTTC
CASSLDRSQDKDTF
>TRBJ2-7|NA|NA|TRBV7-6
TGTGCCAGCAGCTTTGCCTCAAAGAGCTCCTACGAGCAGTACTTC
CASSFASKSSYEQYF